Below are 19 T cell receptor beta chains sequenced from a single sample in a study of OX40 agonist ivuxolimab in advanced cancers. Profiling relied on immunoSEQ multiplex PCR, and the TCRdb table lists in-frame clones only, not all of them. The data contain approximately 100,000 clones, roughly 89% of them singletons. The input for sequencing was CD4+ or CD8+ T cells sorted from blood, taken in a trial of the OX40 agonist ivuxolimab. The receptor source for this set is an adult with an advanced solid tumor such as melanoma, head and neck, liver or kidney cancer.

The rearrangement joins TRBV7-9 to TRBJ1-2; 10 bases line up with TRBD1. The ends lost 1 base at V and 5 bases at J; junction bases unmatched: 4. Germline CDR1 SEHNR, CDR2 FQNEAQ (reference sequence). The CDR3 loop spans 15 amino acids. Here the CDR3 reads CASSLGQGAWYGYTF. In nucleotides, the CDR3 is TGTGCCAGCAGCTTAGGACAGGGGGCGTGGTATGGCTACACCTTC.

V usage is TRBV28 and J usage is TRBJ2-3; no definite D call. The ends were cut back, 7 bases at V and 0 bases at J, with 14 bases in the middle. This CDR3 is 15 amino acids long. Germline V lookup: CDR1 MDHEN, CDR2 SYDVKM. CDR3 amino acids: CASTSTASSTDTQYF. The CDR3, as DNA: TGTGCCAGCACCTCTACAGCTTCTAGCACAGATACGCAGTATTTT. The variable domain in full, with the rest retrieved from reference TRBV28 and TRBJ2-3, is DVKVTQSSRYLVKRTGEKVFLECVQDMDHENMFWYRQDPGLGLRLIYFSYDVKMKEKGDIPEGYSVSREKKERFSLILESASTNQTSMYLCASTSTASSTDTQYFGPGTRLTVL.

The CDR3 spells CASRGASYEQYF. For the CDR3, the DNA is TGTGCCAGCAGGGGGGCATCCTACGAGCAGTACTTC. V gene TRBV28 combines with J gene TRBJ2-7, with a weak D call TRBD1 (6 bases). This CDR3 is built from 12 residues. V lost 6 bases to trimming and J lost 1 base, with 7 bases between them. The V gene's germline CDR1 is MDHEN and CDR2 SYDVKM.

J is TRBJ2-1 and V is TRBV4-3; D not certain. V dropped 2 bases and J dropped 7 bases, with 9 bases sitting between them. CDR1 is LGHNA, CDR2 YSLEER, per germline. The CDR3 runs to 13 residues. The CDR3: CASSQLDGNEQFF. CDR3 nucleotides: TGCGCCAGCAGCCAACTGGACGGGAATGAGCAGTTCTTC.

The CDR3 is CASSQEGQGLREQFF. The DNA for the CDR3 is TGCGCCAGCAGCCAAGAGGGACAGGGATTAAGGGAGCAGTTCTTC. The chain combines TRBV4-3 with TRBJ2-1; 9 positions agree with TRBD1. The CDR3 totals 15 residues. V lost 0 bases and J lost 10; bases outside the gene matches: 7. The germline gives CDR1 LGHNA, CDR2 YSLEER.

In its sample, this clone was seen once. J is TRBJ2-1 and V is TRBV7-2; no clear D. The CDR3 is 14 residues long. V was clipped by 5 bases and J by 7 bases, with 15 bases between them. Germline CDR1 reads SGHTA; CDR2 reads FQGNSA. CDR3 region: CASSPTPNGNEQFF. CDR3 DNA: TGTGCCAGCAGCCCCACCCCCAATGGAAATGAGCAGTTCTTC.

The chain couples TRBV27 to TRBJ2-2; 12 bases map to TRBD2. With 2 bases clipped from V and 0 bases from J, the junction kept 1 base outside the gene matches. The CDR3 extends over 17 amino acids. CDR1 MNHEY and CDR2 SMNVEV come from the germline V gene (reference sequence). In nucleotides, the CDR3 is TGTGCCAGCAGTTTAACTAGCGGGGGGACGAACACCGGGGAGCTGTTTTTT. Its protein product is CASSLTSGGTNTGELFF.

This sequence joins TRBV6-5 and TRBJ2-7, with D hard to call. Trimming cost V 0 bases and J 5 bases, with 11 bases left between them. Germline values: CDR1 MNHEY, CDR2 SVGAGI. The CDR3 loop spans 14 amino acids. The CDR3, as DNA: TGTGCCAGCAGTTACTCGAAACCTTCTCACGAGCAGTACTTC. Translating gives CASSYSKPSHEQYF.

This chain uses TRBV5-5 with TRBJ2-3; 10 nucleotides agree with TRBD2. Germline V lookup: CDR1 SGHKS, CDR2 YYEKEE (reference sequence). CDR3 size: 15 residues. V lost 5 bases and J lost 1; bases outside the gene matches: 4. CDR3 sequence reads: CASRPTSGGTDTQYF. Here the CDR3 DNA reads TGTGCCAGCAGGCCAACTAGCGGGGGCACAGATACGCAGTATTTT.

V and J are TRBV14 and TRBJ2-5; D gene ambiguous. This CDR3 comprises 14 residues. The V end was cut by 1 base, the J end by 7 bases, with 13 bases between. Germline CDR1 is SGHDN and CDR2 is FVKESK. In DNA form, the CDR3 reads TGTGCCAGCAGCCAAGTTGGAGCCGCCGGGACCCAGTACTTC. Translation: CASSQVGAAGTQYF. Full variable domain (outside the CDR3, taken from reference TRBV14 and TRBJ2-5): EAGVTQFPSHSVIEKGQTVTLRCDPISGHDNLYWYRRVMGKEIKFLLHFVKESKQDESGMPNNRFLAERTGGTYSTLKVQPAELEDSGVYFCASSQVGAAGTQYFGPGTRLLVL.

The J gene is TRBJ2-5, the V gene TRBV2; TRBD2 matches at 7 bases. Per the germline V gene, CDR1 is SNHLY and CDR2 is FYNNEI. Unmatched junction bases numbered 6, after V lost 6 bases and J lost 2 bases. The CDR3 sequence is 14 residues long. CDR3 protein: CASRRGGGQETQYF. CDR3 nucleotide sequence: TGTGCCAGCAGACGGGGCGGGGGTCAAGAGACCCAGTACTTC.

This clone was recorded once. The V call is TRBV29-1, the J call TRBJ2-7; TRBD1 is a possible D gene (6 bases). V was pared by 4 bases and J by 5 bases, with 9 bases between. Germline loops: CDR1 SQVTM, CDR2 ANQGSEA. The CDR3 is 11 amino acids. The CDR3 nucleotides read TGCAGCGTTGGCAGGGGCAACGAGCAGTACTTC. Translation: CSVGRGNEQYF.

This clone was seen a handful of times. V and J are TRBV30 and TRBJ1-2, with D unresolved. The germline CDR1 and CDR2 sequences are GTSNPN and SVGIG (reference sequence). The V gene lost 0 bases and the J gene lost 7 bases, with 12 bases spanning the gap. The length of the CDR3 is 13 residues. The CDR3 DNA reads TGTGCCTGGAGTGTACTCGCTGGTGGTGGCTACACCTTC. Amino acids: CAWSVLAGGGYTF.

CDR3 sequence: CASSGQGSNGYTF. CDR3 nucleotide sequence: TGTGCCAGCAGCGGGCAGGGGAGTAATGGCTACACCTTC. This sequence joins TRBV7-2 and TRBJ1-2; tentative D call: TRBD1 (6 bases). In germline, CDR1 is SGHTA, CDR2 FQGNSA. Trimming removed 5 bases at V and 6 bases at J, with 13 bases between. This CDR3 comprises 13 residues. Based on the CDR3 plus reference TRBV7-2 and TRBJ1-2, the full variable domain is GAGVSQSPSNKVTEKGKDVELRCDPISGHTALYWYRQSLGQGLEFLIYFQGNSAPDKSGLPSDRFSAERTGGSVSTLTIQRTQQEDSAVYLCASSGQGSNGYTFGSGTRLTVV.

V gene TRBV7-3 combines with J gene TRBJ1-3; tentatively, D is TRBD1 (6 bases). V was shortened by 5 bases and J by 0 bases, with 11 bases between the two germline ends. The germline gives CDR1 SGHTA, CDR2 FQGTGA. This CDR3 contains 15 residues. CDR3 sequence: CASSTDSFSGNTIYF. The DNA for the CDR3 is TGTGCCAGCAGCACGGACAGTTTCTCTGGAAACACCATATATTTT.

V usage is TRBV6-6 and J usage is TRBJ1-4, with 8 bases identical to TRBD1. The V and J ends lost 4 bases and 3 bases, in that order; junction bases with no gene match: 7. The CDR3 length is 16 residues. Germline V CDR1 and CDR2: MNHNY, SVGAGI (reference sequence). The CDR3 protein is CASSSPGTGPNEKLFF. For the CDR3, the DNA is TGTGCCAGCAGTTCCCCCGGGACAGGTCCTAATGAAAAACTGTTTTTT.

This chain joins TRBV30 and TRBJ1-6; D is undetermined. V was pared by 2 bases and J by 0 bases, with 5 bases between. Germline CDR1 GTSNPN, CDR2 SVGIG (reference sequence). CDR3 size: 14 residues. CDR3 amino acids: CAWSKRSYNSPLHF. The CDR3 DNA reads as TGTGCCTGGAGTAAACGCTCCTATAATTCACCCCTCCACTTT.

This chain joins TRBV13 and TRBJ2-1; maybe TRBD2 (5 bases). The V end was cut by 0 bases, the J end by 0 bases, with 12 bases between. From germline, CDR1 is PRHDT and CDR2 FYEKMQ (reference sequence). The CDR3 totals 17 residues. CDR3 nucleotide sequence: TGTGCCAGCAGCTTAGGTGATATAACTAGCTCCTACAATGAGCAGTTCTTC. The encoded protein is CASSLGDITSSYNEQFF.

This clone was seen only once. The chain links TRBV28 to TRBJ2-7; D might be TRBD1 (6 bases). The V end was cut by 2 bases, the J end by 6 bases, with 17 bases between. Germline assignment: CDR1 MDHEN and CDR2 SYDVKM. This CDR3 comprises 15 residues. CDR3 in amino acids: CASSLRQAKGSEQYF. CDR3 bases: TGTGCCAGCAGTTTACGACAGGCTAAGGGTAGCGAGCAGTACTTC.